This TCR beta chain was found in a study of CD8+ T cells in alopecia areata. Findings and limits, study-wide: Especially in alopecia totalis/universalis, lesional scalp showed greater clonality than normal scalp did. Between patients, shared TCR sequences were less clear than in mice. This was possibly due in part to HLA diversity in the patient population.

Patients with alopecia areata provided lesional scalp punch biopsies as well as peripheral blood. On this clone itself: No antigen is known for it.

The CDR3 spans 13 residues. In germline, CDR1 is LGHNA, CDR2 YSLEER. Trimming took off 3 bases at V and 11 bases at J, with 16 bases between the two ends. Extracted from the samples, RNA was reverse transcribed into cDNA to serve as the sequencing template. The assay was immunoSEQ multiplex PCR, and TCRdb's table has in-frame clones only and misses some. The table lists some 180,000 clones, roughly 60% of them singletons. The chain links TRBV4-3 to TRBJ1-1, with D tentatively TRBD1 (5 bases). The sequencing here drew on CD4+ T cells sorted from blood, taken at week 0. This TCR derives from a human donor with alopecia areata. Here the CDR3 reads CASSQTQWGGAFF. DNA for the CDR3: TGCGCCAGCAGCCAGACACAGTGGGGCGGCGCTTTCTTT.